This T cell receptor beta chain was retrieved from a study of blood T cell repertoires in COVID-19. Trimming removed 4 bases from V and 5 bases from J; junction bases left unmatched: 3. Germline V lookup: CDR1 SEHNR, CDR2 FQNEAQ (reference sequence). The length of the CDR3 is 14 residues. There are a few counts of this clone. Some clones are missing from TCRdb's copy, which holds only in-frame ones; the method was immunoSEQ multiplex PCR. The table lists about 270,000 clones, around 90% of them singletons. The chain recombines TRBV7-9 with TRBJ2-7; 12 positions agree with TRBD2. This sequence originates from a woman aged 30 to 39 with acute COVID-19. Source material: PBMCs or T cells enriched from blood (not recorded which). CDR3 amino acids: CASSWTSGIDEQYF. Written as DNA, the CDR3 is TGTGCCAGCAGCTGGACTAGCGGGATCGACGAGCAGTACTTC.